The entry that follows covers one T cell receptor beta chain sequence. Its antigen is unidentified. This sample is drawn from a study of CD8 T cells in ankylosing spondylitis. Findings of the study overall: One TCR beta motif, made up of seven to nine highly homologous variants, appeared characteristic of ankylosing spondylitis blood. Earlier work had already found some motif variants in reactive arthritis synovial fluid and blood. From matched ankylosing spondylitis synovial fluid, disease-linked clones were reportedly recovered at significantly enriched levels.

Libraries of TCR beta came from quantitative 5'-RACE with molecular barcodes. TCRdb reprocessed the 5' RACE reads via MiXCR and lists one record per CDR3 protein. The profile shows about 420,000 distinct CDR3 sequences, under 25% of them singletons. Unmatched junction bases numbered 9, after V lost 6 bases and J lost 12 bases. There are 13 residues in the CDR3. Germline values: CDR1 SEHNR, CDR2 FQNEAQ (reference sequence). This clonotype was obtained from a male donor with ankylosing spondylitis. The rearrangement links TRBV7-9 to TRBJ1-4; 8 positions match TRBD1. The specimen was blood, either unsorted or a sorted T cell fraction (not recorded which). For the CDR3, the DNA is TGTGCCAGCAGAAACGACAGGGGTCTTGAACTGTTTTTT. This gives the protein CASRNDRGLELFF.